These 10 T cell receptor beta chains originate from one sample sequenced in a study of OX40 agonist ivuxolimab in advanced cancers. Measured with immunoSEQ multiplex PCR; TCRdb has only the in-frame clones, and not every one. The sample yields approximately 20,000 clones, 87% seen once. This material consisted of CD4+ or CD8+ T cells sorted from blood, taken in a trial of the OX40 agonist ivuxolimab. The receptors shown here come from an adult with an advanced solid tumor such as melanoma, head and neck, liver or kidney cancer.

The chain joins TRBV4-1 to TRBJ2-7, with 7 bases aligning to TRBD1. CDR3 length: 14 amino acids. The germline V gene has CDR1 MGHRA and CDR2 YSYEKL. V was pared by 3 bases and J by 5 bases, with 7 bases of the junction left unmatched. For the CDR3, the DNA is TGCGCCAGCAGCCAGGTGACAGGGTTGGACGAGCAGTACTTC. Residues: CASSQVTGLDEQYF.

V gene TRBV19 combines with J gene TRBJ1-1; the D gene is possibly TRBD1 (6 bases). The germline V gene encodes CDR1 LNHDA and CDR2 SQIVND (reference sequence). The CDR3 totals 17 residues. The V gene lost 4 bases and the J gene lost 3 bases, with 21 bases spanning the gap. This CDR3 is CASSTQGPRVIDTEAFF. The CDR3 nucleotides are TGTGCCAGTAGTACCCAGGGGCCCCGAGTCATTGACACTGAAGCTTTCTTT. Variable domain in full (rest from reference TRBV19 and TRBJ1-1): DGGITQSPKYLFRKEGQNVTLSCEQNLNHDAMYWYRQDPGQGLRLIYYSQIVNDFQKGDIAEGYSVSREKKESFPLTVTSAQKNPTAFYLCASSTQGPRVIDTEAFFGQGTRLTVV.

The DNA for the CDR3 is TGTGCCAGCAGCTTGTGGGGGATCAATCAGCCCCAGCATTTT. Protein product: CASSLWGINQPQHF. This chain links TRBV5-6 with TRBJ1-5, with D perhaps TRBD1 (5 bases). The CDR3 is made up of 14 amino acids. Germline CDR1 SGHDT, CDR2 YYEEEE. Trimming shortened V by 1 base and J by 3 bases, and 8 bases separated the two germline ends.

The chain has TRBV19 and TRBJ2-3, with 9 bases matching TRBD2. The CDR3 runs to 15 residues. Germline V CDR1 and CDR2: LNHDA, SQIVND (reference sequence). After removal of 5 bases from V and 5 bases from J, the junction contained 8 bases not matched to a gene. CDR3 in amino acids: CASSVAGGLGDTQYF. CDR3 in DNA: TGTGCCAGTAGTGTCGCGGGGGGGCTGGGAGATACGCAGTATTTT.

This rearrangement joins TRBV7-9 to TRBJ2-7, with TRBD2 identical over 10 bases. Trimming at V came to 1 base and at J to 5 bases, leaving 5 bases not matched to a gene. Germline V gene sequence: CDR1 SEHNR, CDR2 FQNEAQ (reference sequence). This CDR3 is 15 amino acids long. The CDR3 reads CASSLEASGGHEQYF. The CDR3 coding sequence is TGTGCCAGCAGCTTAGAGGCTAGCGGGGGTCACGAGCAGTACTTC.

The V gene is TRBV5-5, the J gene TRBJ2-6; no definite D call. CDR1 SGHKS and CDR2 YYEKEE come from the germline V gene (reference sequence). This CDR3 has 16 residues. V lost 2 bases, J lost 0 bases, and 9 bases lay in between. DNA for the CDR3: TGTGCCAGCAGCTTCATGGGGTTCTCTGGGGCCAACGTCCTGACTTTC. Translated, it gives CASSFMGFSGANVLTF. The variable domain in full, with the rest retrieved from reference TRBV5-5 and TRBJ2-6, is DAGVTQSPTHLIKTRGQQVTLRCSPISGHKSVSWYQQVLGQGPQFIFQYYEKEERGRGNFPDRFSARQFPNYSSELNVNALLLGDSALYLCASSFMGFSGANVLTFGAGSRLTVL.

The chain is built from TRBV5-6 and TRBJ2-7; D remains ambiguous. V gave up 0 bases and J gave up 2 bases, with 9 bases separating them. The CDR3 has 14 residues. Germline-derived CDR1 and CDR2 are SGHDT and YYEEEE. CDR3 loop: CASSLVGPTYEQYF. CDR3 sequence (DNA): TGTGCCAGCAGCTTGGTCGGACCTACCTACGAGCAGTACTTC.

This chain joins TRBV7-6 and TRBJ2-7; 8 positions agree with TRBD1. There are 15 residues in the CDR3. Germline-derived CDR1 and CDR2 are SGHVS and FNYEAQ. V gave up 2 bases and J gave up 7 bases; unmatched junction bases: 10. This CDR3 reads CASSLMRQGTWEQYF. In nucleotides, the CDR3 is TGTGCCAGCAGCTTAATGAGACAGGGGACTTGGGAGCAGTACTTC.

The CDR3 region has the DNA TGTGCCAGCAGTTCACATTACGAGCAGTACTTC. It yields the protein CASSSHYEQYF. The rearrangement links TRBV6-9 to TRBJ2-7; D ambiguous. V lost 4 bases and J lost 4, with 5 bases in between. This CDR3 region has 11 residues. The germline CDR1 and CDR2 sequences are MNHGY and SVAAGI.

The rearrangement links TRBV9 to TRBJ2-7, with unresolved D. The CDR3 covers 15 residues. Per germline, CDR1 SGDLS and CDR2 YYNGEE. The V and J ends lost 0 bases and 3 bases respectively, with 13 bases between them. CDR3 sequence (DNA): TGTGCCAGCAGCGTAGCCGGCGGCGGAGTCTACGAGCAGTACTTC. It translates to CASSVAGGGVYEQYF.